This TCR beta chain is drawn from a study of T cell changes during pregnancy in multiple sclerosis (dated by TCRdb to the late 2010s). At the level of the whole study: The study looked at changes in the T cell repertoire across pregnancy in women with multiple sclerosis.

Libraries were built with the immunoSEQ multiplex PCR assay. The table comes from immuneACCESS by way of TCRdb, which keeps in-frame sequences with V and J called. Part of the clones is missing from these tables; in studies checked, under half for an unresolved V gene and the rest for unknown reasons. The sample table contains under 75,000 clones; only one count was recorded for approximately 94% of them. More than 3% of the sample belongs to the ten largest clones. CDR3 length: 19 amino acids, cysteine to phenylalanine. CDR3 DNA only is kept here, 57 bases in frame from base 1. In the germline V gene (reference sequence), CDR1 corresponds to SEHNR and CDR2 to FQNEAQ. V drops 4 bases and J drops 5 bases, leaving 29 bases in between. As to this clone: Its antigen has not been determined. No qualities accompany the bases; no much larger clone lies one base away.

This TCR derives from a female donor with multiple sclerosis, enrolled in a pregnancy study. The input for sequencing was CD8+ T cells from peripheral blood mononuclear cells, taken in the second trimester of pregnancy. The chain couples TRBV7-9 to TRBJ1-1; the D gene is unclear. The nucleotides read TGTGCCAGCAGCTCGACCCTATTGATGAGGCGTGAGGGAGAAACTGAAGCTTTCTTT. Its coded protein is CASSSTLLMRREGETEAFF.